This is a list of T cell receptor beta chains from one sample in a study of blood T cell repertoires in COVID-19. Profiling relied on immunoSEQ multiplex PCR, and the TCRdb table lists in-frame clones only, not all of them. Here the sample spans about 98,000 clones, less than 85% being singletons. Material for sequencing was peripheral blood. The origin of the receptors is a man in his sixties or seventies with active or convalescent COVID-19. Each CDR3 is given without its conserved first and last residue. Fields, in order: CDR3 protein, V gene, J gene.

ASSLARTSRGLHSYNEQF,TRBV11-3,TRBJ2-1
ASSPRTSKNIQY,TRBV11-3,TRBJ2-4
ASSYQNRGTYNEQF,TRBV6-6,TRBJ2-1
ASSMGGQGSWPQH,TRBV19,TRBJ1-5
ASSQDTQASYGYT,TRBV4-2,TRBJ1-2
ASSLQPGQNEKLF,TRBV5-1,TRBJ1-4
ASSKGDFENQPQH,TRBV6-2/TRBV6-3,TRBJ1-5
ASMRLAGAQETQY,TRBV6-5,TRBJ2-5
ASSQTTWRRQGAPNYGYT,TRBV4-3,TRBJ1-2
ASSLVPSNTEAF,TRBV5-4,TRBJ1-1
ASSITGTSGEQTQY,TRBV5-1,TRBJ2-5
ASSVDRAGGANVLT,TRBV19,TRBJ2-6
ASRGQGISPLH,TRBV12-3/TRBV12-4,TRBJ1-6
ASSLAGGPYEQY,TRBV11-2,TRBJ2-7
ASSYSMWRSYNEQF,TRBV6-7,TRBJ2-1